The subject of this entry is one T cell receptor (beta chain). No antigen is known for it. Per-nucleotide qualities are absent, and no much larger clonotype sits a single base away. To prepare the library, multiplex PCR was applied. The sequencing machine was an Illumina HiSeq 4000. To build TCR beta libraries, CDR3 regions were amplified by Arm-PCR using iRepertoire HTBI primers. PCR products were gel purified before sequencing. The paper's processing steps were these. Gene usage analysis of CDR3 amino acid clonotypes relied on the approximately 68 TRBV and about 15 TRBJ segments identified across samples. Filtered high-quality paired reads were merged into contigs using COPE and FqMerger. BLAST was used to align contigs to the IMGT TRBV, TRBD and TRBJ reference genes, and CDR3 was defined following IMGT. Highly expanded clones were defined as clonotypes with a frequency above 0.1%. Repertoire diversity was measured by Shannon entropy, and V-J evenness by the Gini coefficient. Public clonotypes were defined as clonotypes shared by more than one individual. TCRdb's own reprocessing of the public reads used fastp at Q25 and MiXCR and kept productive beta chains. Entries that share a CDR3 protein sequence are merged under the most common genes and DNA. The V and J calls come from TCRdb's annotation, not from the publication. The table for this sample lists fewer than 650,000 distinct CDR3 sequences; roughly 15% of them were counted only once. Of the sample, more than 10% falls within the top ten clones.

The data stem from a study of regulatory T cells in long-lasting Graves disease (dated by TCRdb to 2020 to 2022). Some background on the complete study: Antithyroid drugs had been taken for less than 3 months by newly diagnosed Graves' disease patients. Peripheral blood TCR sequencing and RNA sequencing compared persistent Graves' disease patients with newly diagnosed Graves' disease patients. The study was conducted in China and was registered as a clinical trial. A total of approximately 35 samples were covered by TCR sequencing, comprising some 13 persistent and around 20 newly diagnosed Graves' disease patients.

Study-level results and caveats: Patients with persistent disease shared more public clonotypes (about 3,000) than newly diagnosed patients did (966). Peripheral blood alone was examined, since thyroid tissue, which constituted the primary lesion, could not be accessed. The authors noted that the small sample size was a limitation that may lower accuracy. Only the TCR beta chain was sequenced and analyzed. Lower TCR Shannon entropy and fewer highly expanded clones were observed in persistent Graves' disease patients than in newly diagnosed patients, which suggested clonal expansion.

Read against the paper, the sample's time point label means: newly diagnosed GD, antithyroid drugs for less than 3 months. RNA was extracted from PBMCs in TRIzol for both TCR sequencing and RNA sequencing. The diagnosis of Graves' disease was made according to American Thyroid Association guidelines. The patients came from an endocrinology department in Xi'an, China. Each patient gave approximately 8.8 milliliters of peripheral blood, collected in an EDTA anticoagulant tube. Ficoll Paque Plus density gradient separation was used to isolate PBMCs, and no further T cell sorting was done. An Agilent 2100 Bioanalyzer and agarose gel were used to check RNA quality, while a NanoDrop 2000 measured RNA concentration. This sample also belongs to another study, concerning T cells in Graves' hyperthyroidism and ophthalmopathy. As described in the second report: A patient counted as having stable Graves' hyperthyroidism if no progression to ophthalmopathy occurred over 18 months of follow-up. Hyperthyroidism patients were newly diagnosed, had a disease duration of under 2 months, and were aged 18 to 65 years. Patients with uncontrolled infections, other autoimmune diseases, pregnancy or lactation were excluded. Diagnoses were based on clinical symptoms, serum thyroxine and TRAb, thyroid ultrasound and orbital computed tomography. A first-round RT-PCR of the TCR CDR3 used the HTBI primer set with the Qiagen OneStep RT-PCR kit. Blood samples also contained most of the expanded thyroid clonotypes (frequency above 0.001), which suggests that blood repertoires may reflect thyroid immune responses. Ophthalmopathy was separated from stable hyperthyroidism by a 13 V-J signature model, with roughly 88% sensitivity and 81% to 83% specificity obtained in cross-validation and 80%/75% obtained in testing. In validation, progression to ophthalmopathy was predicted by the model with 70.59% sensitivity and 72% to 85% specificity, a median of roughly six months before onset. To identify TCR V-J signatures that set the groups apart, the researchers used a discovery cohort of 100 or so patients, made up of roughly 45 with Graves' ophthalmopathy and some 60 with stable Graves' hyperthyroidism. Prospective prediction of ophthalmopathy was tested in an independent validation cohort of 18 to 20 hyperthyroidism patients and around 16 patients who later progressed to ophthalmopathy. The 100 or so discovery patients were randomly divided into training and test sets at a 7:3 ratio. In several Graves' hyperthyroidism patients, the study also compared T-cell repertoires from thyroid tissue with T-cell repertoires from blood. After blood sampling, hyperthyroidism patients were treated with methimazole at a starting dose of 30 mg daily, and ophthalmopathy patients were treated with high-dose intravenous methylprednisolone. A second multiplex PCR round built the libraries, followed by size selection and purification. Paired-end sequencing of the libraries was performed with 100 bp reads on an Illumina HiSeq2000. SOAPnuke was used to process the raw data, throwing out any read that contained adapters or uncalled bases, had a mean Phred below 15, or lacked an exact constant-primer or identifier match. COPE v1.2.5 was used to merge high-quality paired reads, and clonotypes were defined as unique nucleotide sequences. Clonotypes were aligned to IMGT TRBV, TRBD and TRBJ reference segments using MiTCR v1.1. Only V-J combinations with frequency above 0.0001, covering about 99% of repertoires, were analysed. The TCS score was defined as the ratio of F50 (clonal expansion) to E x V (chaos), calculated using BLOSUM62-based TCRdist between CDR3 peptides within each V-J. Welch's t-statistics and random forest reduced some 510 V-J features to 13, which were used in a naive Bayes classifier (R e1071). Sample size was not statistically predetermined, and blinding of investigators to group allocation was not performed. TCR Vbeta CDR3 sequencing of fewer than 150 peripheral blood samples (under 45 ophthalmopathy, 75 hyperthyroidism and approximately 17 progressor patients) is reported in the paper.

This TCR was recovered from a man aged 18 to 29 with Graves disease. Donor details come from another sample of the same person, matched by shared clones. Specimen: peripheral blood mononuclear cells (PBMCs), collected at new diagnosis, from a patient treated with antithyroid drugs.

The nucleotide sequence is given as TGTGCCAGTAGAGCCGGGACTGCCACAGATACGCAGTATTTT. It is translated as CASRAGTATDTQYF. The V and J genes are TRBV19 and TRBJ2-3, and perhaps TRBD2 as D gene, on 6 matching bases. The CDR3 holds 14 amino acids from the cysteine to the phenylalanine. Here the CDR3 DNA is all that survives: 42 bases in frame from base 1. V gives up 6 bases and J gives up 2 bases, and the segment between their germline ends measures 12 bases. The germline V gene encodes CDR1 LNHDA and CDR2 SQIVND (reference sequence).